This TCR beta chain was identified in a study of cytomegalovirus exposure and HLA in healthy donors. Study observations and caveats: The study put around 180 TCR beta chains on its list as cytomegalovirus-associated.

Data came from immunoSEQ multiplex PCR; TCRdb stores just in-frame clones and leaves some out. The table shows over 150,000 clones, with 80% to 90% occurring only once. Worth noting for this clone: Its cognate antigen is unknown.

What was sequenced was PBMCs. The TCR was taken from a woman under 40 in good health and CMV-seropositive.

In DNA form, the CDR3 reads TGTGCCAGCAGCCGCGCGGCGGGAATGACAGCGACCGGGGAGCTGTTTTTT. Amino acids: CASSRAAGMTATGELFF. The chain is built from TRBV7-8 and TRBJ2-2; TRBD2 is a possible D gene (6 bases). Germline values: CDR1 SGHVS, CDR2 FQNEAQ. The ends were cut back, 5 bases at V and 5 bases at J, with 21 bases in the middle. The length of the CDR3 is 17 residues.